This T cell receptor (beta chain) was sequenced in a study of patients and donors after allogeneic stem cell transplantation. This clonotype was seen a few times. TCRdb re-called the RT-PCR reads through MiXCR, storing one row per CDR3 protein. The data show approximately 200,000 distinct CDR3 sequences, more than 35% seen once. Trimming took 4 bases from V and 2 from J, leaving 12 bases between them. This CDR3 spans 15 amino acids. Germline V gene sequence: CDR1 LGHDT, CDR2 YNNKEL (reference sequence). The sample taken for sequencing was blood, either unsorted or a sorted T cell fraction (not recorded which). The V and J genes are TRBV3-1 and TRBJ1-5; D is unresolved. This receptor was taken from a human donor who was either an allogeneic HSCT recipient or a stem cell or donor lymphocyte infusion donor (not recorded which). It is not recorded whose cells these are; they may come from a transplant donor. CDR3 sequence reads: CASSPTPMGNQPQHF. For the CDR3, the DNA is TGTGCCAGCAGCCCTACACCCATGGGCAATCAGCCCCAGCATTTT. The full variable domain, completed using reference TRBV3-1 and TRBJ1-5, is DTAVSQTPKYLVTQMGNDKSIKCEQNLGHDTMYWYKQDSKKFLKIMFSYNNKELIINETVPNRFSPKSPDKAHLNLHINSLELGDSAVYFCASSPTPMGNQPQHFGDGTRLSIL.